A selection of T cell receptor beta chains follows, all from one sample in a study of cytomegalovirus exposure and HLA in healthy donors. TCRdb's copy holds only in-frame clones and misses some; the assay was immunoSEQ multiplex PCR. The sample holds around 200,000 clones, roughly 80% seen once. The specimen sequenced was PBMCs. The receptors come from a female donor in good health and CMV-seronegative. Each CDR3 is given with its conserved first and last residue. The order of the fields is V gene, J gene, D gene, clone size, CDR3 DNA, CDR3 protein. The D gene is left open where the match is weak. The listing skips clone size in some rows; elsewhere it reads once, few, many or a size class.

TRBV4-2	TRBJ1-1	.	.	TGTGCCAGCAGCCAAGGGCAGGAGAACACTGAAGCTTTCTTT	CASSQGQENTEAFF
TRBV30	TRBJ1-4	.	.	TGTGCCTGGAGAGGACAGCCTAATGAAAAACTGTTTTTT	CAWRGQPNEKLFF
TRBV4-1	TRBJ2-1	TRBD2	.	TGCGCCAGCAGCCAAGACGGACTAGCGGTCAATGAGCAGTTCTTC	CASSQDGLAVNEQFF
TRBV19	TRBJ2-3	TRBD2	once	TGTGCCAGTAGTAGACTAGCGGGAGATGGCACAGATACGCAGTATTTT	CASSRLAGDGTDTQYF
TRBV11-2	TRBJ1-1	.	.	TGTGCCAGCAGCTTAATAATTAGGGGAGGGGACACTGAAGCTTTCTTT	CASSLIIRGGDTEAFF
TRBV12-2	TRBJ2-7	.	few	TGTGCAAGTCGCCCCCGCGCCAGGGGGGGGACTAGCGGGGTTACTCCTACCGAGCAGTACTTC	CASRPRARGGTSGVTPTEQYF
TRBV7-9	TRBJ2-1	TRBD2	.	TGTGCCAGCAGCCCACGACTAGCGGAGCAGTTCTTC	CASSPRLAEQFF
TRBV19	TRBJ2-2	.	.	TGTGCCAGTACTCCCGGGGCCGGGGAGCTGTTTTTT	CASTPGAGELFF
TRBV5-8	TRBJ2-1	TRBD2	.	TGTGCCAGCAGCCCGGGGACTAGCGGAATATACAATGAGCAGTTCTTC	CASSPGTSGIYNEQFF
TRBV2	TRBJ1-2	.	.	TGTGCCAGCAGTGACCTGGCCCCTTTTGCTAACTATGGCTACACCTTC	CASSDLAPFANYGYTF
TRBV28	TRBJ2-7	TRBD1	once	TGTGCCAGCAGTTTAGGGACAGGGCACGGCGAGCAGTACTTC	CASSLGTGHGEQYF
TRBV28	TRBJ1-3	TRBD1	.	TGTGCCAGCGGGAGAACAGGGGGAGCTGGAAACACCATATATTTT	CASGRTGGAGNTIYF
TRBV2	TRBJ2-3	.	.	TGTGCCAGCAAGGGGGATTCCACAGATACGCAGTATTTT	CASKGDSTDTQYF
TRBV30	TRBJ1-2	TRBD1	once	TGTGCCTGGAGTCCACCGGGACAGCCTAACTATGGCTACACCTTC	CAWSPPGQPNYGYTF
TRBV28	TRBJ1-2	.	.	TGTGCCAGCGATCAGGGCGCGTACTATGGCTACACCTTC	CASDQGAYYGYTF
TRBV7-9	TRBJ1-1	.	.	TGTTCCAGCAGCCCAGGTACGACACCCATGAACACTGAAGCTTTCTTT	CSSSPGTTPMNTEAFF
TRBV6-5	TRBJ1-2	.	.	TGTGCCAGCAGTTCTGTCAGGGCAAACTATGGCTACACCTTC	CASSSVRANYGYTF
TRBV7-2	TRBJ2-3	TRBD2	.	TGTGCCAGCAGGCTCGGCGGGGGGGACACAGATACGCAGTATTTT	CASRLGGGDTDTQYF
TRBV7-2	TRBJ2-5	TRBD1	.	TGTGCCAGCAGCTACCCGAGACAGGGGGGGCCTCAAGAGACCCAGTACTTC	CASSYPRQGGPQETQYF
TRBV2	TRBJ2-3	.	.	TGTGCCAGCAGACAGGCTTTCACAGATACGCAGTATTTT	CASRQAFTDTQYF
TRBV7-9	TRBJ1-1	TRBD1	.	TGTTCCAGTGGACAGGTGAACACTGAAGCTTTCTTT	CSSGQVNTEAFF
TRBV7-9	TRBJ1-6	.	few	TGTGCCAGCAGCTTGAGTTCACCCCTCCACTTT	CASSLSSPLHF
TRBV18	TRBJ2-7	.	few	TGTGCCAGCTCACCACCGGGCAGGCCCTACGAGCAGTACTTC	CASSPPGRPYEQYF
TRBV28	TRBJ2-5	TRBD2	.	TGTGCCAGCAGTCGCGGACTAGCGGGTTACCAAGAGACCCAGTACTTC	CASSRGLAGYQETQYF
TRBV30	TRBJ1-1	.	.	TGTGCCCTGCTAGGGACTTTGACCACTGAAGCTTTCTTT	CALLGTLTTEAFF
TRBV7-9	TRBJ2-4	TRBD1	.	TGTGCCAGCAGCTTGGAGACAGGGAGCAAAAACATTCAGTACTTC	CASSLETGSKNIQYF
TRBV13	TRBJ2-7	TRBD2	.	TGTGCCAGCAGCGCTCTAGCGGGTGGCTCCTACGAGCAGTACTTC	CASSALAGGSYEQYF
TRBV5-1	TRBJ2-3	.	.	TGCGCCAGCAGCTTGGACCCCTTAAGCGTTAGCACAGATACGCAGTATTTT	CASSLDPLSVSTDTQYF
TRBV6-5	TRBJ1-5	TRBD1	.	TGTGCCAGCAGTTTACAGGGGGTCGATCAGCCCCAGCATTTT	CASSLQGVDQPQHF
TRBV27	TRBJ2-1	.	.	TGTGCCAGCAGTTTAGGGCAGGGGCCCTACAATGAGCAGTTCTTC	CASSLGQGPYNEQFF
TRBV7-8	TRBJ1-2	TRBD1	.	TGTGCCAGCAGCTTAGCCAACCGGGACAGGTACGGCTACACCTTC	CASSLANRDRYGYTF
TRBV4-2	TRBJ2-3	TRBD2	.	TGTGCCAGCAGCCAAGGACTAGCGGGGGCGAGCACAGATACGCAGTATTTT	CASSQGLAGASTDTQYF
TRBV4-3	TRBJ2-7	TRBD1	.	TGCGCCAGCAGCCACGGCCTGGACAGGTCCTACGAGCAGTACTTC	CASSHGLDRSYEQYF
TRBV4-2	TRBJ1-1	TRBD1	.	TGTGCCAGCGGCCAAGATCCGGGACAGGGTCGAGCTTTCTTT	CASGQDPGQGRAFF
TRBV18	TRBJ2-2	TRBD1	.	TGTGCCAGCTCACCACAGGGGGCTGGTTCCGGGGAGCTGTTTTTT	CASSPQGAGSGELFF
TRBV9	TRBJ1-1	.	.	TGTGCCAGCAGCCTTACAGGGTATGGAAACACTGAAGCTTTCTTT	CASSLTGYGNTEAFF
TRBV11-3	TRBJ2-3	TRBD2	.	TGTGCCAGCAGCTGGGGACTAGCCGGAGCAGATACGCAGTATTTT	CASSWGLAGADTQYF